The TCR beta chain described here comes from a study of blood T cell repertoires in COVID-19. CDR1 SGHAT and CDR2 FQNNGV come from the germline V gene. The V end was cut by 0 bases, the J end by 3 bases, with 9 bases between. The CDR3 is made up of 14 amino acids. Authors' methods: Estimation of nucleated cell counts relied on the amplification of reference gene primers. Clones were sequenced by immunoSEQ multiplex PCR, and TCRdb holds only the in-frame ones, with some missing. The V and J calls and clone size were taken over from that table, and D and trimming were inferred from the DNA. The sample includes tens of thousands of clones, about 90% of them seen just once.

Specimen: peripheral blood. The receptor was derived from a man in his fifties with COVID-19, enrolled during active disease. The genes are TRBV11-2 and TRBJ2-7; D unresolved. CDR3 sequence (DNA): TGTGCCAGCAGCTTAGACTCGGCGGTCTACGAGCAGTACTTC. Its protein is CASSLDSAVYEQYF.